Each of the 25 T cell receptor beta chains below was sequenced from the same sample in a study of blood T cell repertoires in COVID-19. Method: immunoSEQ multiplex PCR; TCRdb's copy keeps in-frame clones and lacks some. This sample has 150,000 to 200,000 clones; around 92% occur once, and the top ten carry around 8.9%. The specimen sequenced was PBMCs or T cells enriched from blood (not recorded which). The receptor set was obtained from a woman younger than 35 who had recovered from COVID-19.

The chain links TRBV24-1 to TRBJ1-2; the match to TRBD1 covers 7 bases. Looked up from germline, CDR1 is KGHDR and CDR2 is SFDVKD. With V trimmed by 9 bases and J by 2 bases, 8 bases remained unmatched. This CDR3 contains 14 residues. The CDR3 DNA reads TGTGCCACCCAACGACAGGGAATCAACTATGGCTACACCTTC. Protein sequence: CATQRQGINYGYTF.

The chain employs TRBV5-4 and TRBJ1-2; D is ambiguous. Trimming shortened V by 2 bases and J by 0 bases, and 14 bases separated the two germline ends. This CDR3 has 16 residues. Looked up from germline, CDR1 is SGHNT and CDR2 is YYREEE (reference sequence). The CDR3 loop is CASSLGGLVSNYGYTF. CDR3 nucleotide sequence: TGTGCCAGCAGCTTAGGAGGGCTTGTTTCTAACTATGGCTACACCTTC.

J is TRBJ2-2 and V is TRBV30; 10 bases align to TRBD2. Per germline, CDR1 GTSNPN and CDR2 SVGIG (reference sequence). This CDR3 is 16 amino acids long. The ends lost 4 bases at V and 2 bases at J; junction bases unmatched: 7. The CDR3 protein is CAWTLKRGGNTGELFF. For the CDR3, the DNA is TGTGCCTGGACCTTGAAGCGGGGGGGCAACACCGGGGAGCTGTTTTTT.

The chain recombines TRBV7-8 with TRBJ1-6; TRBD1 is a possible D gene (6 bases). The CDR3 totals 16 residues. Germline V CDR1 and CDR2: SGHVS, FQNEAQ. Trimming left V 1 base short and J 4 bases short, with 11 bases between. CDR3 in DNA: TGTGCCAGCAGCTTAGTGTCGACAGGTTATAATTCACCCCTCCACTTT. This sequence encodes CASSLVSTGYNSPLHF.

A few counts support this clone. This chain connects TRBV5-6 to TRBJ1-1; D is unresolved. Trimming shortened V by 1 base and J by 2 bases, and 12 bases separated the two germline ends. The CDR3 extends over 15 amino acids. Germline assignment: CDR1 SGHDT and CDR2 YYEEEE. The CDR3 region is CASSLSLRDNTEAFF. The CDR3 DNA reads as TGTGCCAGCAGCTTGTCTCTGAGAGATAACACTGAAGCTTTCTTT.

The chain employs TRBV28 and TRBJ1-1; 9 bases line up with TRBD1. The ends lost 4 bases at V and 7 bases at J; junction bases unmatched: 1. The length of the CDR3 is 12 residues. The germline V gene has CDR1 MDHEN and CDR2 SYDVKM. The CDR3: CASSWGQGEAFF. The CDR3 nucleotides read TGTGCCAGCAGTTGGGGACAGGGTGAAGCTTTCTTT. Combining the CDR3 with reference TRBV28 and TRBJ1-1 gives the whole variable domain DVKVTQSSRYLVKRTGEKVFLECVQDMDHENMFWYRQDPGLGLRLIYFSYDVKMKEKGDIPEGYSVSREKKERFSLILESASTNQTSMYLCASSWGQGEAFFGQGTRLTVV.

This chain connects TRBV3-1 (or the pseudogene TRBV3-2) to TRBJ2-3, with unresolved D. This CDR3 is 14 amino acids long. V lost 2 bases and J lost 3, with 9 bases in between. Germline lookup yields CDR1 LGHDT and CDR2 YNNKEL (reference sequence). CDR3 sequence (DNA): TGTGCCAGCAGCCAAAGCTTAGAAACAGATACGCAGTATTTT. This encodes CASSQSLETDTQYF.

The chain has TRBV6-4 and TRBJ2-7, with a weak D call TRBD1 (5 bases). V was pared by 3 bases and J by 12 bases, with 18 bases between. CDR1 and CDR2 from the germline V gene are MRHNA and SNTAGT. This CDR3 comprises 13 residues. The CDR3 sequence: CASSESGQSMMYF. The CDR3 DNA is TGTGCCAGCAGTGAATCCGGACAAAGTATGATGTACTTC.

The CDR3 protein is CASSRGPSGANVLTF. The CDR3 bases are TGTGCCAGTAGTAGGGGGCCCTCTGGGGCCAACGTCCTGACTTTC. J is TRBJ2-6 and V is TRBV19; a weak D match, TRBD1 (6 bases). The V end lost 4 bases, the J end lost 0 bases, and 7 bases lay between the germline ends. The CDR3 runs 15 residues. Germline loops: CDR1 LNHDA, CDR2 SQIVND (reference sequence).

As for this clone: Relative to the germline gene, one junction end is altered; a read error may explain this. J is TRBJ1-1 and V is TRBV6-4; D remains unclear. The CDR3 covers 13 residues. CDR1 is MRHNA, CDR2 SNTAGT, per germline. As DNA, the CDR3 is TGTGCCAGCAGCGAGGGAGGGAACAGTGAAGCTTTCTTT. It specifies CASSEGGNSEAFF.

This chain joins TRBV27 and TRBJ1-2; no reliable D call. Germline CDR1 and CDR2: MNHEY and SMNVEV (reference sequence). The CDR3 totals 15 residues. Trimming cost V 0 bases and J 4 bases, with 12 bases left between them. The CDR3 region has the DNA TGTGCCAGCAGTTTATCCGAACGTGGCGGCTATGGCTACACCTTC. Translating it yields CASSLSERGGYGYTF.

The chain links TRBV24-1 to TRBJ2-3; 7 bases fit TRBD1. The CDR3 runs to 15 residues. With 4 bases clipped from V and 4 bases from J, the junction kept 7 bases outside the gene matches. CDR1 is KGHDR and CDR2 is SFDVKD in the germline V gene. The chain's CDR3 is CATSDISTGADTQYF. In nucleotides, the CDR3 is TGTGCCACCAGTGACATCTCCACAGGGGCAGATACGCAGTATTTT.

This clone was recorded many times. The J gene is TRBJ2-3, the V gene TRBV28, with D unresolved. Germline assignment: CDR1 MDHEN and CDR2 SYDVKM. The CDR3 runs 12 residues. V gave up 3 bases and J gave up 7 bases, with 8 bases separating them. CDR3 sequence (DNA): TGTGCCAGCAGTTTCTCTGACTATACGCAGTATTTT. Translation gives CASSFSDYTQYF.

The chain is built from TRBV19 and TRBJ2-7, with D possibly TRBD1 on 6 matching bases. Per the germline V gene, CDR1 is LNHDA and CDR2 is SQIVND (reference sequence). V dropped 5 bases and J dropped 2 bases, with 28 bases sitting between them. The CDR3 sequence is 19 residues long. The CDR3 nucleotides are TGTGCCAGTAGTTTTAGTGGACAGACGAGTTTTAATGCCCCCTACGAGCAGTACTTC. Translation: CASSFSGQTSFNAPYEQYF.

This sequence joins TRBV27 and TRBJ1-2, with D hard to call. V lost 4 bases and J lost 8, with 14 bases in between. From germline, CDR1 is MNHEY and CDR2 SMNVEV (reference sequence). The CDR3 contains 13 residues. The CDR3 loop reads CASSSLPRKGYTF. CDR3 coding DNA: TGTGCCAGCAGTTCCCTCCCGCGGAAAGGCTACACCTTC.

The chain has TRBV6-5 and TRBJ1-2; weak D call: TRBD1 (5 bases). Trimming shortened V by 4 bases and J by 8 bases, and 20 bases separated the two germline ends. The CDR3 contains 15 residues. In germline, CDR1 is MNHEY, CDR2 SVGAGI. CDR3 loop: CASSSRFREIIGYTF. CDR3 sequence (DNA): TGTGCCAGCAGTTCGCGTTTCAGGGAAATAATAGGCTACACCTTC.

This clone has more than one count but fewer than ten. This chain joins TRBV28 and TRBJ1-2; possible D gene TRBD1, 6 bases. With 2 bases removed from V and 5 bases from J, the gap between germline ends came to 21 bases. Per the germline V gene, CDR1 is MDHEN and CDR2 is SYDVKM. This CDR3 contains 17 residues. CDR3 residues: CASSLMHRVRVKYGYTF. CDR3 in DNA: TGTGCCAGCAGTTTAATGCACAGGGTGAGAGTGAAGTATGGCTACACCTTC.

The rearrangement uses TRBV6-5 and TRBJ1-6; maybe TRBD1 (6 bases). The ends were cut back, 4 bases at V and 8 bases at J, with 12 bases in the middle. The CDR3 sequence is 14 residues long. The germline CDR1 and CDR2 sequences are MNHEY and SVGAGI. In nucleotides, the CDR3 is TGTGCCAGCAGTTCACAGGGCGCGGATTCACCCCTCCACTTT. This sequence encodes CASSSQGADSPLHF.

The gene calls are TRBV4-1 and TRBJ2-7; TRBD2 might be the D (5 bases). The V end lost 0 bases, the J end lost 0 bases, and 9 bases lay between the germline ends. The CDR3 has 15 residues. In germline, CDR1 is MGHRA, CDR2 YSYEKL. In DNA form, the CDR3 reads TGCGCCAGCAGCCAAGAGTGGGAGAGCTCCTACGAGCAGTACTTC. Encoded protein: CASSQEWESSYEQYF.

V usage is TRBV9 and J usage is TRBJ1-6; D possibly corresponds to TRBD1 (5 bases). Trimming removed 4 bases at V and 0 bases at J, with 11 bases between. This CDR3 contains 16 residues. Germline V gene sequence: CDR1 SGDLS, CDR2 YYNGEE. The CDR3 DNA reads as TGTGCCAGCAGCCCCCGACAGAACTCCTATAATTCACCCCTCCACTTT. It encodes CASSPRQNSYNSPLHF. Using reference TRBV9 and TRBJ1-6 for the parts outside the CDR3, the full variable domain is DSGVTQTPKHLITATGQRVTLRCSPRSGDLSVYWYQQSLDQGLQFLIQYYNGEERAKGNILERFSAQQFPDLHSELNLSSLELGDSALYFCASSPRQNSYNSPLHFGNGTRLTVT.

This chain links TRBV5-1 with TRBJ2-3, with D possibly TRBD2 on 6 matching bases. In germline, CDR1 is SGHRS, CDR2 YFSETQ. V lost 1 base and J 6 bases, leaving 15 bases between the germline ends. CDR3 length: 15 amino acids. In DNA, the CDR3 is TGCGCCAGCAGCTTGCTGCCGGGGGAGTCGGATACGCAGTATTTT. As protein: CASSLLPGESDTQYF.

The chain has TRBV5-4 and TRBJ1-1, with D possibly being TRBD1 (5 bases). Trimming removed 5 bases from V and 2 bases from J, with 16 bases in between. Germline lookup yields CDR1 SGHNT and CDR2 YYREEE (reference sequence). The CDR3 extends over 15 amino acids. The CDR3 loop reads CASSSRALENTEAFF. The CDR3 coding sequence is TGTGCCAGCAGTTCCAGGGCTCTTGAAAACACTGAAGCTTTCTTT.

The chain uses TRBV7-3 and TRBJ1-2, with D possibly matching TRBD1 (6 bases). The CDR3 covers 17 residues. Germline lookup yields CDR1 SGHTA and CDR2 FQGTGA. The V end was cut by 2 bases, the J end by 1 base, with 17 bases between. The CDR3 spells CASSLDRPARGNYGYTF. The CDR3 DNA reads TGTGCCAGCAGCTTAGATCGCCCCGCCAGGGGTAACTATGGCTACACCTTC.

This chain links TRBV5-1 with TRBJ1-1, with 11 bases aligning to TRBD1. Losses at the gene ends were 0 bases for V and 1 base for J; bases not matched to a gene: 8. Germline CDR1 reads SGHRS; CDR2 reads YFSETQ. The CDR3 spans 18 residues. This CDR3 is CASSLEGGQGAQNTEAFF. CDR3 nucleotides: TGCGCCAGCAGCTTGGAAGGTGGACAGGGGGCGCAGAACACTGAAGCTTTCTTT.

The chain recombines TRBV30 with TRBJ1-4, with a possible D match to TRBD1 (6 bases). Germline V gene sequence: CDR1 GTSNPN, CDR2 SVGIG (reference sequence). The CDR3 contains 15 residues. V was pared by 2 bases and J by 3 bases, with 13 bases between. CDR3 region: CAWSRGGQANEKLFF. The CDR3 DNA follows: TGTGCCTGGAGTAGGGGGGGGCAGGCTAATGAAAAACTGTTTTTT.